The next 15 T cell receptor beta chains were all read from a single sample in a study of T and B cells in COVID-19 patients. From blood, about 250-550 ng of genomic DNA served as TRB template. BIOMED2 TRB-A/B primer pools were used in multiplex TRB PCR. TCRdb analysed the multiplex PCR reads with MiXCR anew, one entry per CDR3 protein. The repertoire consists of about 27,000 distinct CDR3 sequences, with less than 35% occurring once and the leading ten covering more than 1.5%. Sample: blood. The receptors here all came from a human donor who had recovered from COVID-19.

This clonotype was counted between two and nine times. V is TRBV12-3 or TRBV12-4 and J is TRBJ2-7, with unresolved D. Trimming pared 3 bases from V and 6 bases from J, leaving 9 bases between. The CDR3 consists of 12 residues. This chain's CDR3 is CASSFGPLEQYF. The CDR3 bases are TGTGCCAGCAGTTTTGGCCCCCTCGAGCAGTACTTC.

This clonotype was observed a few times. V is TRBV12-3 or TRBV12-4 and J is TRBJ1-2, with unresolved D. The CDR3 is made up of 11 amino acids. V shed 2 bases and J shed 3 bases, with 1 base lying between them. The CDR3 DNA sequence: TGTGCCAGCAGTTTACACTATGGCTACACCTTC. Amino acid sequence: CASSLHYGYTF.

Ten or more counts support this clonotype. CDR3 sequence: CASSAVGADTQYF. In DNA form, the CDR3 reads TGTGCCAGCAGCGCAGTGGGGGCAGATACGCAGTATTTT. This chain connects TRBV13 to TRBJ2-3; D possibly matches TRBD1 or TRBD2 (5 bases each). V gave up 5 bases and J gave up 4 bases, with 10 bases separating them. The length of the CDR3 is 13 residues. CDR1 and CDR2 from the germline V gene are PRHDT and FYEKMQ (reference sequence).

V and J are TRBV10-3 and TRBJ2-1; the match to TRBD2 covers 9 bases. The CDR3 has 14 residues. J was trimmed by 1 base and V by 6 bases; bases with no gene match: 1. CDR1 and CDR2 (germline): ENHRY, SYGVKD. This CDR3 is CAISLAGSYNEQFF. DNA for the CDR3: TGTGCCATCAGCCTAGCGGGATCCTACAATGAGCAGTTCTTC.

The chain employs TRBV6-1 and TRBJ1-5; D perhaps matches TRBD1 (6 bases). The CDR3 is 14 residues long. V dropped 4 bases and J dropped 5 bases, with 12 bases sitting between them. The germline CDR1 and CDR2 sequences are MNHNS and SASEGT. This chain's CDR3 is CASSATGFDQPQHF. The DNA of the CDR3 is TGTGCCAGCAGTGCTACAGGGTTCGATCAGCCCCAGCATTTT.

The gene calls are TRBV6-2 or TRBV6-3 and TRBJ2-5, with D unresolved. V was clipped by 2 bases and J by 5 bases, with 18 bases between them. The CDR3 loop spans 16 amino acids. Germline values: CDR1 MNHEY, CDR2 SVGEGT. CDR3 in amino acids: CASSYTWQDVEETQYF. CDR3 in DNA: TGTGCCAGCAGTTACACTTGGCAGGACGTGGAGGAGACCCAGTACTTC.

This clonotype has a handful of counts. The chain recombines TRBV5-5 with TRBJ2-1; TRBD1 matches at 10 bases. V lost 0 bases and J lost 6; bases outside the gene matches: 0. CDR1 and CDR2 (germline): SGHKS, YYEKEE (reference sequence). CDR3 length: 14 amino acids. The CDR3 protein is CASSLGDRGNEQFF. CDR3 coding DNA: TGTGCCAGCAGCTTGGGGGACAGGGGCAATGAGCAGTTCTTC.

This clonotype came up a few times. The chain links TRBV6-6 to TRBJ2-1, with a tentative D call TRBD2 (6 bases). Trimming shortened V by 6 bases and J by 2 bases, and 11 bases separated the two germline ends. Looked up from germline, CDR1 is MNHNY and CDR2 is SVGAGI (reference sequence). The CDR3 totals 14 residues. As DNA, the CDR3 is TGTGCCAGCAGAGGACTAACACCCTACAATGAGCAGTTCTTC. It specifies CASRGLTPYNEQFF.

The chain links TRBV20-1 to TRBJ2-7; 11 bases agree with TRBD1. This CDR3 comprises 13 residues. J was trimmed by 2 bases and V by 8 bases; bases with no gene match: 5. CDR1 and CDR2 from the germline V gene are DFQATT and SNEGSKA (reference sequence). The CDR3 loop is CSPRGQGAYEQYF. CDR3 sequence (DNA): TGCAGTCCGAGGGGACAGGGGGCCTACGAGCAGTACTTC.

The V and J genes are TRBV14 and TRBJ2-7; D gene unclear. V shed 4 bases and J shed 4 bases, with 11 bases lying between them. The CDR3 consists of 13 residues. CDR1 is SGHDN and CDR2 is FVKESK in the germline V gene. The CDR3 reads CASSLFGPYEQYF. CDR3 nucleotides: TGTGCCAGCAGCCTATTCGGGCCATACGAGCAGTACTTC. The complete variable domain, with remaining parts taken from reference TRBV14 and TRBJ2-7, reads EAGVTQFPSHSVIEKGQTVTLRCDPISGHDNLYWYRRVMGKEIKFLLHFVKESKQDESGMPNNRFLAERTGGTYSTLKVQPAELEDSGVYFCASSLFGPYEQYFGPGTRLTVT.

Only one count was recorded for this clonotype. CDR3 DNA sequence: TGTGCCAGCAGCTCACAGGGGGCAGATACGCAGTATTTT. It translates to CASSSQGADTQYF. The rearrangement uses TRBV7-2 and TRBJ2-3; 8 bases fit TRBD1. The V and J ends lost 4 bases and 4 bases, in that order; junction bases with no gene match: 1. CDR3 length: 13 residues. Germline CDR1 and CDR2: SGHTA and FQGNSA.

V gene TRBV6-2 or TRBV6-3 combines with J gene TRBJ1-2, with D possibly matching TRBD1 (5 bases). Looked up from germline, CDR1 is MNHEY and CDR2 is SVGEGT. CDR3 length: 16 residues. Trimming took off 6 bases at V and 2 bases at J, with 19 bases between the two ends. CDR3 protein: CASREVGTTRNYGYTF. As DNA, the CDR3 is TGTGCCAGCAGGGAGGTCGGGACGACACGCAACTATGGCTACACCTTC.

The gene calls are TRBV20-1 and TRBJ2-3, with TRBD1 matching over 9 bases. The germline gives CDR1 DFQATT, CDR2 SNEGSKA (reference sequence). The length of the CDR3 is 16 residues. The V segment lost 5 bases and the J segment 4 bases; nucleotides outside the gene matches: 13. CDR3 protein: CSAYKSGTGNSDTQYF. The CDR3 nucleotides are TGCAGTGCTTACAAATCCGGGACAGGGAACTCAGATACGCAGTATTTT.

This clonotype was counted a few times. V is TRBV19 and J is TRBJ1-1; unclear D gene. Per germline, CDR1 LNHDA and CDR2 SQIVND (reference sequence). CDR3 length equals 16 residues. V was clipped by 4 bases and J by 1 base, with 16 bases between them. DNA of the CDR3: TGTGCCAGTAGTAGAATAAGAGGGCCTGGGAACACTGAAGCTTTCTTT. It is translated as CASSRIRGPGNTEAFF.

This clonotype was seen many times. The J gene is TRBJ2-6, the V gene TRBV15; D is perhaps TRBD2 (7 bases). CDR1 LNHNV and CDR2 YYDKDF come from the germline V gene (reference sequence). This CDR3 contains 17 residues. Trimming pared 0 bases from V and 4 bases from J, leaving 13 bases between. The CDR3 here is CATSRDRRGGGANVLTF. DNA for the CDR3: TGTGCCACCAGCAGAGATCGAAGGGGGGGCGGGGCCAACGTCCTGACTTTC.